Shown below are 15 T cell receptor beta chains from a single sample sequenced in a study of siplizumab effects on memory and regulatory T cells. TCRdb's table, derived via immunoSEQ multiplex PCR, lists solely in-frame clones and lacks some. The data contain 80,000 to 130,000 clones, 91% of them singletons. Input material: CD4+ T cells sorted from blood. Receptors were obtained from a human donor in good health. Some clones in this sample may be carry-over from other donors' samples.

The rearrangement joins TRBV7-9 to TRBJ2-3; D might be TRBD1 or TRBD2, each matching 5 bases. In germline, CDR1 is SEHNR, CDR2 FQNEAQ (reference sequence). Trimming took 3 bases from V and 2 from J, leaving 15 bases between them. This CDR3 is built from 16 residues. The CDR3 region has the DNA TGTGCCAGCAGCTTGGTTCTTTCCGGGACCACAGATACGCAGTATTTT. Translated: CASSLVLSGTTDTQYF.

The chain carries TRBV5-1 and TRBJ2-5; 9 bases are a match to TRBD2. V trimming: 0 bases; J trimming: 5 bases; junction bases outside the gene matches: 8. The germline V gene has CDR1 SGHRS and CDR2 YFSETQ. This CDR3 spans 16 amino acids. The CDR3 here is CASSLAPGLALETQYF. The CDR3 DNA reads as TGCGCCAGCAGCTTGGCGCCGGGACTAGCCCTGGAGACCCAGTACTTC.

The chain uses TRBV9 and TRBJ2-7, with D maybe TRBD1 (6 bases). This CDR3 comprises 14 residues. V shed 0 bases and J shed 5 bases, with 12 bases lying between them. In germline, CDR1 is SGDLS, CDR2 YYNGEE. Here the CDR3 reads CASSVAGTIDEQYF. In DNA form, the CDR3 reads TGTGCCAGCAGCGTAGCTGGGACAATAGACGAGCAGTACTTC. The variable domain in full, completed from reference TRBV9 and TRBJ2-7, reads DSGVTQTPKHLITATGQRVTLRCSPRSGDLSVYWYQQSLDQGLQFLIQYYNGEERAKGNILERFSAQQFPDLHSELNLSSLELGDSALYFCASSVAGTIDEQYFGPGTRLTVT.

This rearrangement joins TRBV6-4 to TRBJ2-1; a possible D gene is TRBD1 (6 bases). V was pared by 4 bases and J by 5 bases, with 9 bases between. In germline, CDR1 is MRHNA, CDR2 SNTAGT. The CDR3 extends over 13 amino acids. The CDR3 bases are TGTGCCAGCAGTGGGGACACTGACAATGAGCAGTTCTTC. It is translated as CASSGDTDNEQFF.

This clone was counted once. The rearrangement links TRBV16 to TRBJ1-2; 7 bases are a match to TRBD1. Germline assignment: CDR1 KGHSY and CDR2 FQNENV. The length of the CDR3 is 14 residues. V trimming: 0 bases; J trimming: 4 bases; junction bases outside the gene matches: 2. DNA for the CDR3: TGTGCCAGCAGCCAATCGGGGACAGCCTATGGCTACACCTTC. It translates to CASSQSGTAYGYTF.

This clone has only one observation. This CDR3 is CASNTGPQETQYF. CDR3 coding DNA: TGTGCCAGCAATACGGGACCCCAAGAGACCCAGTACTTC. The rearrangement joins TRBV2 to TRBJ2-5; the D gene could be TRBD1 or TRBD2 (5 bases each). The CDR3 contains 13 residues. Germline CDR1 reads SNHLY; CDR2 reads FYNNEI. Trimming pared 7 bases from V and 1 base from J, leaving 10 bases between.

This chain uses TRBV2 with TRBJ2-5; 8 positions agree with TRBD1. V shed 6 bases and J 11 bases; nucleotides not matched to a gene: 14. CDR1 and CDR2 (germline): SNHLY, FYNNEI. The CDR3 sequence is 14 residues long. The CDR3 sequence: CASRDRDRLIRQYF. CDR3 DNA: TGTGCCAGCAGGGACCGGGACAGGCTCATTCGGCAGTACTTC.

This chain joins TRBV4-1 and TRBJ1-6; D ambiguous. The V gene's germline CDR1 is MGHRA and CDR2 YSYEKL. CDR3 size: 18 residues. V was pared by 1 base and J by 7 bases, with 20 bases between. CDR3 sequence: CASSQVRPDRGLNSPLHF. Written as DNA, the CDR3 is TGCGCCAGCAGCCAAGTCAGACCCGATCGGGGATTGAATTCACCCCTCCACTTT.

This chain connects TRBV5-4 to TRBJ2-6; a possible D gene is TRBD1 (6 bases). Trimming took off 2 bases at V and 0 bases at J, with 15 bases between the two ends. CDR3 length equals 18 residues. CDR1 is SGHNT, CDR2 YYREEE, per germline (reference sequence). The CDR3 bases are TGTGCCAGCAGCTTCCAACAGGGCCCGCGCTCTGGGGCCAACGTCCTGACTTTC. Translating gives CASSFQQGPRSGANVLTF.

The chain links TRBV28 to TRBJ1-2, with 7 bases fitting TRBD1. This CDR3 contains 14 residues. Trimming cost V 6 bases and J 4 bases; bases outside gene matches: 8. In germline, CDR1 is MDHEN, CDR2 SYDVKM. Here the CDR3 DNA reads TGTGCCAGCAGCCCCACCGACAGGGTCTATGGCTACACCTTC. It codes for CASSPTDRVYGYTF.

The chain is built from TRBV14 and TRBJ2-3, with D perhaps matching TRBD2 (6 bases). The germline CDR1 and CDR2 sequences are SGHDN and FVKESK. This CDR3 region has 20 residues. V was clipped by 4 bases and J by 0 bases, with 26 bases between them. CDR3 DNA: TGTGCCAGCAGCCCAAGAGGTGGAGGGCTAATACCTTCTAGCACAGATACGCAGTATTTT. This sequence encodes CASSPRGGGLIPSSTDTQYF.

CDR3 nucleotide sequence: TGTGCTAGTGGTTTGGTACTAGCGGCTCAACCAGAGAGGGGGAGGGGCAATGAGCAGTTCTTC. Amino acids: CASGLVLAAQPERGRGNEQFF. This rearrangement joins TRBV12-5 to TRBJ2-1, with 8 bases aligning to TRBD2. There are 21 residues in the CDR3. Unmatched junction bases numbered 22, after V lost 0 bases and J lost 6 bases. The germline V gene has CDR1 LGHNT and CDR2 FRNRAP.

This clone was detected once. This chain links TRBV7-3 with TRBJ2-2; D is perhaps TRBD1 (6 bases). Germline V gene lookup returns CDR1 SGHTA and CDR2 FQGTGA. This CDR3 region has 17 residues. Trimming took 1 base from V and 2 from J, leaving 14 bases between them. Written as DNA, the CDR3 is TGTGCCAGCAGCTTAAGTGGGGGCCGAATTAACACCGGGGAGCTGTTTTTT. Amino acid sequence: CASSLSGGRINTGELFF.

This clone appeared a single time. CDR3 residues: CASNPEVGHRGFF. Written as DNA, the CDR3 is TGTGCCAGCAATCCTGAGGTGGGCCATCGGGGTTTCTTT. V usage is TRBV28 and J usage is TRBJ1-1, with D hard to call. V was clipped by 7 bases and J by 13 bases, with 22 bases between them. The germline V gene has CDR1 MDHEN and CDR2 SYDVKM. The CDR3 contains 13 residues.

This sequence joins TRBV6-1 and TRBJ2-3; D is possibly TRBD1 or TRBD2 (6 bases each). The CDR3 runs to 15 residues. Germline CDR1 reads MNHNS; CDR2 reads SASEGT. V lost 7 bases and J lost 6, with 20 bases in between. The CDR3 DNA is TGTGCCAGCAAACAACGGAGACTAGGGGGGGATACGCAGTATTTT. This encodes CASKQRRLGGDTQYF.